The entry that follows covers one T cell receptor (beta chain) sequence. The antigen remains undetermined. This sample stems from a study of cytomegalovirus exposure and HLA in healthy donors. The donors (healthy individuals) were bone marrow donors. Researchers ran the PCR with 60 Vbeta and 13 Jbeta primers. TCRdb's copy holds only in-frame clones and misses some; the assay was immunoSEQ multiplex PCR. The profile shows roughly 150,000 clones, nearly 80% of them singletons. The study, taken as a whole, reports: Another analysis was done later, and it associated 15,000 or so TCR beta sequences with HLA alleles at 0.05 false discovery rate. Among TCR sequences, most were rare, though some public TCRs appeared in many donors.

V was trimmed by 6 bases and J by 1 base, leaving 12 bases between them. Per the germline V gene, CDR1 is LNHNV and CDR2 is YYDKDF (reference sequence). The CDR3 extends over 14 amino acids. The TCR was taken from a male donor in good health and CMV-seronegative. Material for sequencing was PBMCs. The chain has TRBV15 and TRBJ1-2; a possible D gene is TRBD1 (5 bases). CDR3 region: CATSSREGNYGYTF. The CDR3 region has the DNA TGTGCCACCAGTAGCAGGGAAGGTAACTATGGCTACACCTTC.